This T cell receptor beta chain was documented in a study of blood T cell repertoires in COVID-19. Overall study context: Acute and convalescent COVID-19 specimens originated in the United States, Italy and Spain. In each case, the material was cDNA or gDNA derived from T cells, B-cell-depleted T cells, or PBMCs.

Recruited during active infection, patients (from Seattle) were subsequently followed longitudinally. Authors' methods: Amplification with reference gene primers provided the estimates of nucleated cell counts. The protocol was immunoSEQ multiplex PCR, while the TCRdb copy is restricted to in-frame clones and leaves out a portion. V, J and clone size are those of that table, while D and trimming were read from the DNA. The repertoire holds about 330,000 clones, with approximately 88% as singletons. Trimming removed 7 bases from V and 3 bases from J; junction bases left unmatched: 10. The V gene's germline CDR1 is MNHEY and CDR2 SVGAGI. The CDR3 is 15 amino acids.

The sequence was obtained from a man aged 25-45 years with COVID-19, enrolled during active disease. The chain links TRBV6-5 to TRBJ2-7; the match to TRBD1 covers 9 bases. The specimen sequenced was peripheral blood. CDR3 loop: CASNLGTGTIYEQYF. The CDR3 DNA is TGTGCCAGCAACCTCGGGACAGGGACGATCTACGAGCAGTACTTC.